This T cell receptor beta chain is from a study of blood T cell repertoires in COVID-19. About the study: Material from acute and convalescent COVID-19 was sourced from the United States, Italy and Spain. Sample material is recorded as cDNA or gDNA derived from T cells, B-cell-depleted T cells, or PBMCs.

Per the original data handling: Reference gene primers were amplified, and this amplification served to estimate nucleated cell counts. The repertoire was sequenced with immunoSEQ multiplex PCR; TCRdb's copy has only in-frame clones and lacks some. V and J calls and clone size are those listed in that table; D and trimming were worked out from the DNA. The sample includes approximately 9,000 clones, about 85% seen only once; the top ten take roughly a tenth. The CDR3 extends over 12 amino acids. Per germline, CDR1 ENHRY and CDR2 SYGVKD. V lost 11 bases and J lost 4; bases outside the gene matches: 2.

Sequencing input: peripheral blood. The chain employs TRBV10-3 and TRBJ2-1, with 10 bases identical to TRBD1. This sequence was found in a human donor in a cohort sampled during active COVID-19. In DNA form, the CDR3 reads TGTGCCGGGGGACAGGGGTACAATGAGCAGTTCTTC. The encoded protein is CAGGQGYNEQFF.